This TCR beta chain was profiled in a study of blood T cell repertoires in COVID-19. The wider study: The United States, Italy and Spain provided the acute and convalescent COVID-19 samples.

In the original analysis: Nucleated cell number was recorded as an estimate derived from reference gene primer amplification. The method was immunoSEQ multiplex PCR; TCRdb's version includes in-frame clones alone and lacks a portion of them. D and trimming were read from the DNA, whereas the V and J calls and clone size are those reported in that table. Of fewer than 300,000 clones listed, around 85% were seen once; the top ten hold approximately 12%. After removal of 2 bases from V and 8 bases from J, the junction contained 5 bases not matched to a gene. From germline, CDR1 is MDHEN and CDR2 SYDVKM. The CDR3 is 13 amino acids.

J is TRBJ1-1 and V is TRBV28, with 7 bases identical to TRBD1. The TCR comes from a woman in her thirties with COVID-19, enrolled during active disease. The sample taken for sequencing was peripheral blood. CDR3 amino acids: CASSLLTGAEAFF. DNA of the CDR3: TGTGCCAGCAGTTTACTCACAGGGGCCGAAGCTTTCTTT.